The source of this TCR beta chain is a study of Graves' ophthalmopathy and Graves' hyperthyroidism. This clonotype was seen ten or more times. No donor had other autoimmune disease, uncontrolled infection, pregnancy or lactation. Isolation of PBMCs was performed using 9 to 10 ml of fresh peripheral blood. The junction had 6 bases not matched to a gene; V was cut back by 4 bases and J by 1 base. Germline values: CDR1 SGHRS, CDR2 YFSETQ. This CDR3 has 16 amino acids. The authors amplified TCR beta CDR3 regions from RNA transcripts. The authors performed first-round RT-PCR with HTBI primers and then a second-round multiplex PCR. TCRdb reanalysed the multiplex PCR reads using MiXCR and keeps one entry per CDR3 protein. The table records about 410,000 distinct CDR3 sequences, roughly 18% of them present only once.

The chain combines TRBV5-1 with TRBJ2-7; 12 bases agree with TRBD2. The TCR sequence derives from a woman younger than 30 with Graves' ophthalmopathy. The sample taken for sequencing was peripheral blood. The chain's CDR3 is CASSAGLAGLSYEQYF. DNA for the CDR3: TGCGCCAGCAGCGCAGGACTAGCGGGGCTATCCTACGAGCAGTACTTC.